This T cell receptor beta chain derives from a study of early T cells in non-severe SARS-CoV-2 infection. General study points: Matching results from VDJdb favored anti-spike CD8 responses, leaving private and CD4 specificities undetected.

Points on this clonotype: No antigen is known for it.

Unique molecular identifiers tagged individual cDNA molecules. TCRdb recomputed calls from the 5' RACE reads with MiXCR, one row per CDR3 protein. Of approximately 100,000 distinct CDR3 sequences in the sample, 16% were seen once. V gave up 1 base and J gave up 8 bases, with 14 bases separating them. The CDR3 extends over 15 amino acids. Germline assignment: CDR1 MGHRA and CDR2 YSYEKL. The chain employs TRBV4-1 and TRBJ1-4, with D possibly TRBD1 on 6 matching bases. This clonotype was obtained from an adult who was a healthcare worker with PCR-confirmed SARS-CoV-2 infection or an uninfected control (not recorded which). Sequenced material: whole blood. CDR3 DNA: TGCGCCAGCAGCCAAGCAACAGGGTGGAGGGAAAAACTGTTTTTT. This gives the protein CASSQATGWREKLFF.